Described below is a single T cell receptor (beta chain) sequence and its context. The sample originates from a study of cytomegalovirus exposure and HLA in healthy donors. Trimming took off 5 bases at V and 4 bases at J, with 13 bases between the two ends. This CDR3 region has 13 residues. Germline values: CDR1 SGDLS, CDR2 YYNGEE. A multiplex PCR was run with 60 Vbeta primers and 13 Jbeta primers. Sequencing used immunoSEQ multiplex PCR; TCRdb keeps in-frame clones, though not all of them. The table records 100,000 to 150,000 clones, over 80% of them present only once. This chain links TRBV9 with TRBJ2-7, with no clear D. The origin of this receptor is a man aged 45-60 years in good health and CMV-seronegative. Sequencing input: PBMCs. The CDR3 here is CASSTSTGYEQYF. In nucleotides, the CDR3 is TGTGCCAGCAGTACCTCGACTGGATACGAGCAGTACTTC.